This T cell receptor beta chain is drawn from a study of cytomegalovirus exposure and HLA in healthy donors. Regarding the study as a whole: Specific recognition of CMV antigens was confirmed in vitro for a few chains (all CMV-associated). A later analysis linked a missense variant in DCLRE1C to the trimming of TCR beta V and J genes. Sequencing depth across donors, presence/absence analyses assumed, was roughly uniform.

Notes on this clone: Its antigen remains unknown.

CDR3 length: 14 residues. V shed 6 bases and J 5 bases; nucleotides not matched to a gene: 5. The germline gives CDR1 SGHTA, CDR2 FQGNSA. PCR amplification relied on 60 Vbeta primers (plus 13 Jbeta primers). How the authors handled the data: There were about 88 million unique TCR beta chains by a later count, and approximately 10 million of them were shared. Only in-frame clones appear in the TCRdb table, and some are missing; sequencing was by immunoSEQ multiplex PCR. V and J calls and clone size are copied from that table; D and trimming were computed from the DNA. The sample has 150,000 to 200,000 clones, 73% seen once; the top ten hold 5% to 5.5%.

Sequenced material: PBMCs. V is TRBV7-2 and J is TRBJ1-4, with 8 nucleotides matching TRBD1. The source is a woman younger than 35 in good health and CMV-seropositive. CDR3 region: CASRPGGMNEKLFF. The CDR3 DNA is TGTGCCAGCAGACCAGGGGGCATGAATGAAAAACTGTTTTTT.